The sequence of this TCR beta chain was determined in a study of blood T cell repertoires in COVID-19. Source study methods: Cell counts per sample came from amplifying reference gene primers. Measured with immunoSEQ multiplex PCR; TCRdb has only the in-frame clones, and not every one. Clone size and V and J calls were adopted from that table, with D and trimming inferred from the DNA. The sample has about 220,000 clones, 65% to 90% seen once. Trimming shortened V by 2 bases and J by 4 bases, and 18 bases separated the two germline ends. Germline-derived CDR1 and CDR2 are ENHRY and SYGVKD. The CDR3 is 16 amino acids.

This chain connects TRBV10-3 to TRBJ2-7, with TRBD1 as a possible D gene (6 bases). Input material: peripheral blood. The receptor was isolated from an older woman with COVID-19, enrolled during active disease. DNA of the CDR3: TGTGCCATCAGTGAGAAAGGACAGTCGGTGCCGTACGAGCAGTACTTC. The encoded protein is CAISEKGQSVPYEQYF.